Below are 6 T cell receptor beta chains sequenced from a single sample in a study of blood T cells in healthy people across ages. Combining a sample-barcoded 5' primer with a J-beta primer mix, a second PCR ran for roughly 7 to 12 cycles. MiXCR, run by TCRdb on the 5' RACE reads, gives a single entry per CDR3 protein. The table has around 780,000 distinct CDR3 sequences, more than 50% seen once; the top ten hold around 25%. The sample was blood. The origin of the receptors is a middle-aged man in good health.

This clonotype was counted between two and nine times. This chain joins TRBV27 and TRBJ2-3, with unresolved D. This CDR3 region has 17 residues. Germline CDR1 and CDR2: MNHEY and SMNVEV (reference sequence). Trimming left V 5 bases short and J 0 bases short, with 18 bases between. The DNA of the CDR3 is TGTGCCAGCAGTCCCACCTGGGTCGGGCGAAGCACAGATACGCAGTATTTT. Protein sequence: CASSPTWVGRSTDTQYF.

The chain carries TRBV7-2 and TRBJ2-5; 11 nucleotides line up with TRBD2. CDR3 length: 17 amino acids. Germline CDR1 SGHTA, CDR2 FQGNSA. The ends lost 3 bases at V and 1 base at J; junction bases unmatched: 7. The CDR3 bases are TGTGCCAGCAGCTTTATACTAGCGGGAGTAACCCAAGAGACCCAGTACTTC. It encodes CASSFILAGVTQETQYF.

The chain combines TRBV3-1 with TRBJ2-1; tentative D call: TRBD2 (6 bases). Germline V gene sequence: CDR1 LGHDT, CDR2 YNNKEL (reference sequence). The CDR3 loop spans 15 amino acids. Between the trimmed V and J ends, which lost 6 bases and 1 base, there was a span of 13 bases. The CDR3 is CASRKLANSYNEQFF. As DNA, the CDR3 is TGTGCCAGCAGGAAACTAGCCAATTCCTACAATGAGCAGTTCTTC.

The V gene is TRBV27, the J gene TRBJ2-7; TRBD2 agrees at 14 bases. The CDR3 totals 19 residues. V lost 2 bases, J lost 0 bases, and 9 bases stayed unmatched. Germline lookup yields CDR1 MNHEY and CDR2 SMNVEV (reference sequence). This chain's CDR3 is CASSLRGLAGGWSSYEQYF. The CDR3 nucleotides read TGTGCCAGCAGTTTAAGAGGACTAGCGGGAGGTTGGAGCTCCTACGAGCAGTACTTC.

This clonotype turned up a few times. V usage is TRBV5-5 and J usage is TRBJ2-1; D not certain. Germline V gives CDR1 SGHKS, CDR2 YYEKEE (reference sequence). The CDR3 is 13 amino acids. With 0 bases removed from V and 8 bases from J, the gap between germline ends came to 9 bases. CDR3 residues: CASSLAVWDEQFF. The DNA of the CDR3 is TGTGCCAGCAGCTTGGCGGTCTGGGATGAGCAGTTCTTC.

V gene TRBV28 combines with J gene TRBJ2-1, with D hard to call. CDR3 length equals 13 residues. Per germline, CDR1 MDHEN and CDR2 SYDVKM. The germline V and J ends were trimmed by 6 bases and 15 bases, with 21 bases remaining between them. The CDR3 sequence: CASSSLLSHFSFF. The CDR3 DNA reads TGTGCCAGCAGCTCTCTCCTTTCCCACTTCTCGTTCTTC.